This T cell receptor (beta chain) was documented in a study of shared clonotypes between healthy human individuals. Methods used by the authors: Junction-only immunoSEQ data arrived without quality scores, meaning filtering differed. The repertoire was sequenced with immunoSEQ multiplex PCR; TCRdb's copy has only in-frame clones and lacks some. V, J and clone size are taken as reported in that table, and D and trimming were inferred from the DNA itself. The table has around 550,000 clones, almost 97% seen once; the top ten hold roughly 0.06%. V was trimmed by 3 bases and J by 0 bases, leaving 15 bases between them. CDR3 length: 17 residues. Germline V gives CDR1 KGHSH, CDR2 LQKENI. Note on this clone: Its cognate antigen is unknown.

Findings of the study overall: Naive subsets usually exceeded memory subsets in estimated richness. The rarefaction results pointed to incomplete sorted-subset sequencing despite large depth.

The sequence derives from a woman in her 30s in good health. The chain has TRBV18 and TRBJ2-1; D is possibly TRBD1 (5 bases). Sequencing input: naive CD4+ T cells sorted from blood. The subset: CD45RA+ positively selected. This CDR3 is CASSPSGRSSSYNEQFF. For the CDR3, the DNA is TGTGCCAGCTCACCCTCAGGGCGTTCGTCCTCCTACAATGAGCAGTTCTTC.